These 2 T cell receptor beta chains originate from one sample sequenced in a study of shared clonotypes between healthy human individuals. The method was immunoSEQ multiplex PCR; TCRdb's version includes in-frame clones alone and lacks a portion of them. Here the sample spans over 850,000 clones, 70% to 80% being singletons. The sequenced material came from memory CD4+ T cells from PBMCs. Stated subset: CD45RA-negative fraction. The receptors here all came from a man younger than 35 in good health. Some clones in this sample may be carry-over from other donors' samples.

This chain connects TRBV2 to TRBJ2-7, with 13 bases identical to TRBD2. The CDR3 is made up of 14 amino acids. The V segment lost 8 bases and the J segment 5 bases; nucleotides outside the gene matches: 6. Germline CDR1 and CDR2: SNHLY and FYNNEI. CDR3: CASRGTSGNHEQYF. The DNA of the CDR3 is TGTGCCAGCCGAGGGACTAGCGGGAACCACGAGCAGTACTTC.

This rearrangement joins TRBV11-2 to TRBJ2-7; 8 bases match TRBD2. The V gene end was trimmed by 0 bases and the J gene end by 6 bases; junction bases not matched to a gene: 4. In germline, CDR1 is SGHAT, CDR2 FQNNGV. The CDR3 totals 14 residues. The CDR3 here is CASSLDGGGTEQYF. For the CDR3, the DNA is TGTGCCAGCAGCTTAGACGGGGGGGGAACCGAGCAGTACTTC.